The 8 T cell receptor beta chains given below trace back to one sample, sequenced in a study of blood T cells in healthy people across ages. Through a sample-barcoded 5' primer and a J-beta primer mix, a second PCR was run for about 6 to 12 cycles. From the 5' RACE reads, TCRdb called clonotypes with MiXCR, one entry per CDR3 protein. The sample lists 1.5 million to 2 million distinct CDR3 sequences, roughly 30% occurring once. The sequencing sample was made of blood. These receptors originate from a young woman in good health.

Only a few counts were recorded for this clonotype. The rearrangement links TRBV9 to TRBJ2-3; TRBD2 might be the D (7 bases). Trimming cost V 7 bases and J 5 bases, with 20 bases left between them. Per germline, CDR1 SGDLS and CDR2 YYNGEE. The CDR3 is 15 residues long. CDR3 bases: TGTGCCAGCGGGGGGGGGCAAGTCACACAAGATACGCAGTATTTT. This sequence encodes CASGGGQVTQDTQYF. The full variable domain, its missing parts supplied by reference TRBV9 and TRBJ2-3, is DSGVTQTPKHLITATGQRVTLRCSPRSGDLSVYWYQQSLDQGLQFLIQYYNGEERAKGNILERFSAQQFPDLHSELNLSSLELGDSALYFCASGGGQVTQDTQYFGPGTRLTVL.

The chain links TRBV24-1 to TRBJ2-5; D may be TRBD2 (6 bases). The CDR3 extends over 17 amino acids. CDR1 and CDR2 (germline): KGHDR, SFDVKD. V was pared by 3 bases and J by 1 base, with 17 bases between. DNA for the CDR3: TGTGCCACCAGTGATCGGCGGGACCTAAAAAGCCAAGAGACCCAGTACTTC. This sequence encodes CATSDRRDLKSQETQYF.

The J gene is TRBJ2-5, the V gene TRBV28, with 9 bases that match TRBD1. CDR3 length: 14 amino acids. CDR1 and CDR2 from the germline V gene are MDHEN and SYDVKM. Unmatched junction bases numbered 11, after V lost 4 bases and J lost 11 bases. The CDR3 sequence: CASSYRGPAYGQYF. The CDR3 DNA reads TGTGCCAGCAGTTACAGGGGGCCAGCCTACGGGCAGTACTTC.

This clonotype was found a few times. This chain connects TRBV29-1 to TRBJ1-2, with 8 bases lining up with TRBD1. The CDR3 has 14 amino acids. V dropped 6 bases and J dropped 5; count of bases not matched to a gene: 11. From germline, CDR1 is SQVTM and CDR2 ANQGSEA. CDR3 amino acids: CSVDNRDRLYGYTF. CDR3 nucleotide sequence: TGCAGCGTGGATAACCGGGACAGGCTATATGGCTACACCTTC.

This clonotype was seen only a few times. The chain employs TRBV7-9 and TRBJ2-7; TRBD2 aligns across 7 bases. CDR3 length equals 16 residues. Germline lookup yields CDR1 SEHNR and CDR2 FQNEAQ (reference sequence). Germline trimming cut 10 bases from V and 0 bases from J; bases unmatched to any gene: 15. CDR3 sequence: CATEEWGRGSSYEQYF. Written as DNA, the CDR3 is TGTGCCACCGAGGAATGGGGTCGCGGGAGCTCCTACGAGCAGTACTTC.

This clonotype showed up many times. V and J are TRBV7-3 and TRBJ1-2; 8 nucleotides match TRBD1. The CDR3 covers 13 residues. The trim removed 4 bases at V and 5 bases at J, leaving 3 bases unmatched. Germline V gene data show CDR1 as SGHTA and CDR2 as FQGTGA. Here the CDR3 DNA reads TGTGCCAGCAGCTCCACAGGGGGTTATGGCTACACCTTC. Protein product: CASSSTGGYGYTF.

This clonotype was recorded only once. The chain carries TRBV11-2 and TRBJ2-5; weak D call: TRBD2 (5 bases). Germline CDR1 SGHAT, CDR2 FQNNGV. The germline V and J ends were trimmed by 2 bases and 11 bases, with 15 bases remaining between them. The CDR3 spans 13 residues. The CDR3 nucleotides read TGTGCCAGCAGCTTAAAGCTTCGGGGAGAGCAGTACTTC. This codes for CASSLKLRGEQYF.

This chain joins TRBV6-1 and TRBJ2-1; 7 nucleotides agree with TRBD1. This CDR3 spans 14 amino acids. Germline values: CDR1 MNHNS, CDR2 SASEGT. V was pared by 6 bases and J by 10 bases, with 12 bases of the junction left unmatched. The CDR3 region is CASRMTGTRYEQFF. DNA for the CDR3: TGTGCCAGCAGAATGACAGGGACCCGCTACGAGCAGTTCTTC.